This is a list of T cell receptor beta chains from one sample in a study of early T cells in non-severe SARS-CoV-2 infection. TCRdb passed the 5' RACE reads through MiXCR, listing each CDR3 protein once. The sample shows 50,000 to 70,000 distinct CDR3 sequences, 15% of them seen only once. The source material was whole blood, sampled at baseline. The receptors were sampled from an adult who was a healthcare worker with PCR-confirmed SARS-CoV-2 infection or an uninfected control (not recorded which). CDR3s include the opening cysteine and the closing phenylalanine or tryptophan. A D gene is named only where the DNA matches it firmly. Size is omitted from some rows. Given values are once, few, many or a class for expanded clones.

clone_size: .
j_call: TRBJ2-7
v_call: TRBV7-9
d_call: .
cdr3_nt: TGTGCCAGCAGCTTGGGTATGGGCCTATCCTACGAGCAGTACTTC
cdr3_aa: CASSLGMGLSYEQYF

clone_size: many
j_call: TRBJ2-3
v_call: TRBV29-1
d_call: .
cdr3_nt: TGCAGCGTTTACCTCCAGGGGGGAGCCGTCACAGATACGCAGTATTTT
cdr3_aa: CSVYLQGGAVTDTQYF

clone_size: .
j_call: TRBJ1-5
v_call: TRBV20-1
d_call: .
cdr3_nt: TGCAGTGCTAGAGGGGGAAACAATCAGCCCCAGCATTTT
cdr3_aa: CSARGGNNQPQHF

clone_size: many
j_call: TRBJ2-7
v_call: TRBV3-1
d_call: TRBD1
cdr3_nt: TGTGCCAGCAGCCAAGCACTCCCGTCCAGGGGGAGTGTCTACGAGCAGTACTTC
cdr3_aa: CASSQALPSRGSVYEQYF

clone_size: few
j_call: TRBJ2-3
v_call: TRBV20-1
d_call: .
cdr3_nt: TGCAGTGCTGACCCCGTAGATTTCCCCACAGATACGCAGTATTTT
cdr3_aa: CSADPVDFPTDTQYF

clone_size: .
j_call: TRBJ1-2
v_call: TRBV20-1
d_call: TRBD1
cdr3_nt: TGCAGTGCTAGAGACGGGACAGGGTGGCAAAGAAACTATGGCTACACCTTC
cdr3_aa: CSARDGTGWQRNYGYTF

clone_size: many
j_call: TRBJ2-7
v_call: TRBV6-6
d_call: .
cdr3_nt: TGTGCCAGCAGTTACTCCAGGGAAAACGAGCAGTACTTC
cdr3_aa: CASSYSRENEQYF

clone_size: .
j_call: TRBJ2-3
v_call: TRBV11-1
d_call: TRBD1
cdr3_nt: TGTGCCAGCTCTCGGGACAGGGGAAGGGCCACAGATACGCAGTATTTT
cdr3_aa: CASSRDRGRATDTQYF

clone_size: few
j_call: TRBJ2-5
v_call: TRBV20-1
d_call: .
cdr3_nt: TGCAGTGCTAGACTCCGCCGGGGACAAGAGACCCAGTACTTC
cdr3_aa: CSARLRRGQETQYF

clone_size: .
j_call: TRBJ1-6
v_call: TRBV7-2
d_call: .
cdr3_nt: TGTGCCAGCAGACCTGACCTATCACCCCTCCACTTT
cdr3_aa: CASRPDLSPLHF

clone_size: few
j_call: TRBJ2-7
v_call: TRBV5-1
d_call: TRBD2
cdr3_nt: TGCGCCAGCAGACCTCGAAGCGGGGGGGTCTACGAGCAGTACTTC
cdr3_aa: CASRPRSGGVYEQYF

clone_size: .
j_call: TRBJ2-2
v_call: TRBV28
d_call: TRBD1
cdr3_nt: TGTGCCATCGGGGACAGCCTCACCGGGGAGCTGTTTTTT
cdr3_aa: CAIGDSLTGELFF

clone_size: .
j_call: TRBJ2-7
v_call: TRBV20-1
d_call: .
cdr3_nt: TGCAGTGCTAGGGACAGCTCCTACGAGCAGTACTTC
cdr3_aa: CSARDSSYEQYF

clone_size: .
j_call: TRBJ1-2
v_call: TRBV3-1
d_call: .
cdr3_nt: TGTGCCAGCAGCCCGCGGACGGCCCGTGCCCATGGCTACACCTTC
cdr3_aa: CASSPRTARAHGYTF

clone_size: .
j_call: TRBJ1-2
v_call: TRBV21-1
d_call: .
cdr3_nt: TGTGCCAGCAGCCCCCGGACAGGCGGGTATGGCTACACCTTC
cdr3_aa: CASSPRTGGYGYTF

clone_size: once
j_call: TRBJ2-5
v_call: TRBV28
d_call: TRBD1
cdr3_nt: TGTGCCAGCACCCCCGCCGGGACAGGGGTAGAGACCCAGTACTTC
cdr3_aa: CASTPAGTGVETQYF

clone_size: .
j_call: TRBJ1-1
v_call: TRBV12-3/TRBV12-4
d_call: .
cdr3_nt: TGTGCCAGCACAGTCCGAAGGAACACTGAAGCTTTCTTT
cdr3_aa: CASTVRRNTEAFF

clone_size: few
j_call: TRBJ1-1
v_call: TRBV10-3
d_call: TRBD1
cdr3_nt: TGTGCCATCAGTAAGGGACAGCTGAACACTGAAGCTTTCTTT
cdr3_aa: CAISKGQLNTEAFF

clone_size: few
j_call: TRBJ2-3
v_call: TRBV29-1
d_call: TRBD2
cdr3_nt: TGCAGCGTACCTACTAGCGGGAGGATCACAGATACGCAGTATTTT
cdr3_aa: CSVPTSGRITDTQYF

clone_size: few
j_call: TRBJ2-7
v_call: TRBV6-6
d_call: .
cdr3_nt: TGTGCCAGCAGTTACGGTCGCTACGAGCAGTACTTC
cdr3_aa: CASSYGRYEQYF

clone_size: few
j_call: TRBJ2-1
v_call: TRBV7-9
d_call: TRBD1
cdr3_nt: TGTGCCAGCAGCTGGACAGGGGAGATAGCCAATGAGCAGTTCTTC
cdr3_aa: CASSWTGEIANEQFF

clone_size: .
j_call: TRBJ2-3
v_call: TRBV5-4
d_call: TRBD2
cdr3_nt: TGTGCCAGCAGCTTGTCCATGACTAGCGGGGGGGCGAAAGATACGCAGTATTTT
cdr3_aa: CASSLSMTSGGAKDTQYF

clone_size: .
j_call: TRBJ2-2
v_call: TRBV5-1
d_call: TRBD2
cdr3_nt: TGCGCCAGCAGCTCCATAACTAGCGGGAGTGGGGAGCTGTTTTTT
cdr3_aa: CASSSITSGSGELFF

clone_size: .
j_call: TRBJ1-2
v_call: TRBV27
d_call: .
cdr3_nt: TGTGCCAGCAGTCCCCAACCGGGCGGGGGCGCTTATGGCTACACCTTC
cdr3_aa: CASSPQPGGGAYGYTF

clone_size: .
j_call: TRBJ1-1
v_call: TRBV5-1
d_call: .
cdr3_nt: TGCGCCAGCAGCTTGGGACCTTACAACACTGAAGCTTTCTTT
cdr3_aa: CASSLGPYNTEAFF

clone_size: many
j_call: TRBJ2-3
v_call: TRBV4-1
d_call: .
cdr3_nt: TGCGCCAGCAGCCAAGACCCCTCTAGCACAGATACGCAGTATTTT
cdr3_aa: CASSQDPSSTDTQYF

clone_size: few
j_call: TRBJ1-2
v_call: TRBV12-3/TRBV12-4
d_call: .
cdr3_nt: TGTGCCAGCAGTTTGGGTATAAGAGGAGTCATTTCGGACTATGGCTACACCTTC
cdr3_aa: CASSLGIRGVISDYGYTF

clone_size: few
j_call: TRBJ2-5
v_call: TRBV9
d_call: TRBD2
cdr3_nt: TGTGCCAGCAGCGTAGGGACTAGCGGGGTCTTGGAGACCCAGTACTTC
cdr3_aa: CASSVGTSGVLETQYF

clone_size: .
j_call: TRBJ2-5
v_call: TRBV7-9
d_call: .
cdr3_nt: TGTGCCAGCAGCTCACTACAGGGAGGGGGAGAGACCCAGTACTTC
cdr3_aa: CASSSLQGGGETQYF

clone_size: many
j_call: TRBJ1-6
v_call: TRBV9
d_call: .
cdr3_nt: TGTGCCAGCAGCGTAGAACCCGGGGGGAATTCACCCCTCCACTTT
cdr3_aa: CASSVEPGGNSPLHF

clone_size: .
j_call: TRBJ2-1
v_call: TRBV7-8
d_call: TRBD2
cdr3_nt: TGTGCCAGCAGCTTGGCCGGGGGGACTATCGACAATGAGCAGTTCTTC
cdr3_aa: CASSLAGGTIDNEQFF

clone_size: .
j_call: TRBJ1-1
v_call: TRBV20-1
d_call: .
cdr3_nt: TGCAGTGCTACGGACGGGTATACTGAAGCTTTCTTT
cdr3_aa: CSATDGYTEAFF

clone_size: many
j_call: TRBJ2-1
v_call: TRBV12-5
d_call: TRBD1
cdr3_nt: TGTGCTAGTGGTTTGATAATTGACAGGGGGGCATACAATGAGCAGTTCTTC
cdr3_aa: CASGLIIDRGAYNEQFF

clone_size: .
j_call: TRBJ2-7
v_call: TRBV28
d_call: .
cdr3_nt: TGTGCCAGCAGTCAGTACGAGCAGTACTTC
cdr3_aa: CASSQYEQYF

clone_size: .
j_call: TRBJ1-5
v_call: TRBV11-2
d_call: .
cdr3_nt: TGTGCCAGCAGCCCAAGCGGCGGGCCCAATCAGCCCCAGCATTTT
cdr3_aa: CASSPSGGPNQPQHF

clone_size: few
j_call: TRBJ2-3
v_call: TRBV5-1
d_call: .
cdr3_nt: TGCGCCAGCAGCCCCCCCTTGGATAGCACAGATACGCAGTATTTT
cdr3_aa: CASSPPLDSTDTQYF

clone_size: few
j_call: TRBJ2-2
v_call: TRBV11-2
d_call: TRBD2
cdr3_nt: TGTGCCAGCAGGGGACTAGCGGGAGAGACCGGGGAGCTGTTTTTT
cdr3_aa: CASRGLAGETGELFF

clone_size: many
j_call: TRBJ1-2
v_call: TRBV2
d_call: TRBD1
cdr3_nt: TGTGCCAGCAGTGAAGCGAGGGGACAGGGATTTAATGGCTACACCTTC
cdr3_aa: CASSEARGQGFNGYTF

clone_size: .
j_call: TRBJ2-5
v_call: TRBV5-1
d_call: TRBD1
cdr3_nt: TGCGCCAGCAGCTTGTGGGACAGGACTCAAGAGACCCAGTACTTC
cdr3_aa: CASSLWDRTQETQYF

clone_size: .
j_call: TRBJ1-2
v_call: TRBV20-1
d_call: .
cdr3_nt: TGCAGTGCTACAGGTTTTCTGAACTATGGCTACACCTTC
cdr3_aa: CSATGFLNYGYTF

clone_size: .
j_call: TRBJ2-7
v_call: TRBV9
d_call: .
cdr3_nt: TGTGCCAGCAGCTCAGGACCGGGACTGCGCTACGAGCAGTACTTC
cdr3_aa: CASSSGPGLRYEQYF

clone_size: few
j_call: TRBJ2-1
v_call: TRBV12-3/TRBV12-4
d_call: TRBD2
cdr3_nt: TGTGCCAGCAGTTCAGCGGGGGGGCAGTCCGAGCAGTTCTTC
cdr3_aa: CASSSAGGQSEQFF

clone_size: .
j_call: TRBJ2-2
v_call: TRBV11-1
d_call: .
cdr3_nt: TGTGCCAGCAGCTTAGTCGGGAGGACAGGCACCGGGGAGCTGTTTTTT
cdr3_aa: CASSLVGRTGTGELFF